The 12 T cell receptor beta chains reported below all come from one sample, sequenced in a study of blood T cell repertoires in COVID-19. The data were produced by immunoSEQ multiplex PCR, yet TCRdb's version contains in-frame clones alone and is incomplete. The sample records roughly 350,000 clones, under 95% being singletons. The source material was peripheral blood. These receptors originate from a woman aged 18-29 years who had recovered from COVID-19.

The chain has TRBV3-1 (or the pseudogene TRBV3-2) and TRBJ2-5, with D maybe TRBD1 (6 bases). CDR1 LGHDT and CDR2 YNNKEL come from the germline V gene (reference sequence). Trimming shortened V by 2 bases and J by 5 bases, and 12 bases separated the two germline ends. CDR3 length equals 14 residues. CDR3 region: CASSQQGIEETQYF. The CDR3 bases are TGTGCCAGCAGCCAACAGGGGATCGAGGAGACCCAGTACTTC.

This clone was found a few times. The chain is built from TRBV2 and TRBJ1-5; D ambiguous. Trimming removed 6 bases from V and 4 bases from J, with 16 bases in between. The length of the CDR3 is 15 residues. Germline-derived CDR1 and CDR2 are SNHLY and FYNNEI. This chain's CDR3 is CASSEGTSRNQPQHF. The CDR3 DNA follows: TGTGCCAGCAGCGAGGGAACATCTAGAAATCAGCCCCAGCATTTT. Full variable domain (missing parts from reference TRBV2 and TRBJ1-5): EPEVTQTPSHQVTQMGQEVILRCVPISNHLYFYWYRQILGQKVEFLVSFYNNEISEKSEIFDDQFSVERPDGSNFTLKIRSTKLEDSAMYFCASSEGTSRNQPQHFGDGTRLSIL.

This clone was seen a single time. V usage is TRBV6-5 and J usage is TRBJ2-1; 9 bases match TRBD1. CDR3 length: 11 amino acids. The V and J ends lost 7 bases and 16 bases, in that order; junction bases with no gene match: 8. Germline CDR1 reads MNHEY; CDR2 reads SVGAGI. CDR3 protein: CASTPRDRVFF. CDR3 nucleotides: TGTGCCAGCACCCCAAGGGACAGGGTTTTCTTC.

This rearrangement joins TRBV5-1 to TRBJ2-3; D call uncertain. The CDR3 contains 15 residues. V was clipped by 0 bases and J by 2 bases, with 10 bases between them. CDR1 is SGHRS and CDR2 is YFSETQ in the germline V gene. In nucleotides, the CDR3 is TGCGCCAGCAGCTTGGGTAGCTTATTCACAGATACGCAGTATTTT. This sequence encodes CASSLGSLFTDTQYF.

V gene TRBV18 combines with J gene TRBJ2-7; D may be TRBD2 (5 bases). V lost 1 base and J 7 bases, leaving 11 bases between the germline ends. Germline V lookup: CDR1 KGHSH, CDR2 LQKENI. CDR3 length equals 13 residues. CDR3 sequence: CASSPQSSGEQYV. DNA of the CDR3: TGTGCCAGCTCACCACAATCTTCGGGGGAGCAGTACGTC.

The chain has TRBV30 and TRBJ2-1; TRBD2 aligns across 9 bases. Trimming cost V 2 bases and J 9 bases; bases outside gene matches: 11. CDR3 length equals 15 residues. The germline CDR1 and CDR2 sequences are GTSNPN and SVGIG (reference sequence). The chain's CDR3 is CAWSLLAGVEGEQFF. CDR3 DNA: TGTGCCTGGAGTCTATTAGCGGGAGTGGAGGGTGAGCAGTTCTTC. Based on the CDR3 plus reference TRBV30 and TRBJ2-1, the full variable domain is SQTIHQWPATLVQPVGSPLSLECTVEGTSNPNLYWYRQAAGRGLQLLFYSVGIGQISSEVPQNLSASRPQDRQFILSSKKLLLSDSGFYLCAWSLLAGVEGEQFFGPGTRLTVL.

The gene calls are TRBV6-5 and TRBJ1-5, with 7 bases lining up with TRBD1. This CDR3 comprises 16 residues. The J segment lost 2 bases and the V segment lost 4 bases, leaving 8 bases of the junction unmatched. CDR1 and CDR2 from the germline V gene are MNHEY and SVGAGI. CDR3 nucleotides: TGTGCCAGCAGTTCAACAGGGGTTAGTGGCAATCAGCCCCAGCATTTT. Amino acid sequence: CASSSTGVSGNQPQHF.

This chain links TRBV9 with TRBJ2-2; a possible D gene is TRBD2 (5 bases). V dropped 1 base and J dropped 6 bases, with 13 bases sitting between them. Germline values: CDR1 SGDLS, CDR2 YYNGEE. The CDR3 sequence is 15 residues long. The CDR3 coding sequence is TGTGCCAGCAGCGTACAAGGAGGTTCGCCCGGGGAGCTGTTTTTT. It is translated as CASSVQGGSPGELFF.

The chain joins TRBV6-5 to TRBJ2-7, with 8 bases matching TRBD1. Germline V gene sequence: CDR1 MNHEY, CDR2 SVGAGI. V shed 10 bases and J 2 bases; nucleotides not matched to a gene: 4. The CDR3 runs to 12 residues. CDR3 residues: CATSTGAYEQYV. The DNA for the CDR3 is TGTGCCACCTCGACAGGGGCCTACGAGCAGTACGTC.

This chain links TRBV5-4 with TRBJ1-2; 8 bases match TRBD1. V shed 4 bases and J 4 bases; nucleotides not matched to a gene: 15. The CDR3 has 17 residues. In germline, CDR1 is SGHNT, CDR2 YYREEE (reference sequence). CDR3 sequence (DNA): TGTGCCAGCAGCCTTAAAAATACTCAGGGGGCGAGCTATGGCTACACCTTC. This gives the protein CASSLKNTQGASYGYTF.

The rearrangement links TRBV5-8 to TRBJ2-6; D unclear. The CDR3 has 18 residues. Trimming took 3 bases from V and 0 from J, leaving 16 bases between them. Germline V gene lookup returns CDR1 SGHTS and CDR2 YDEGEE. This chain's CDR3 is CASSWRLVLDSGANVLTF. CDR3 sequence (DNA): TGTGCCAGCAGCTGGCGGTTAGTGCTCGACTCTGGGGCCAACGTCCTGACTTTC.

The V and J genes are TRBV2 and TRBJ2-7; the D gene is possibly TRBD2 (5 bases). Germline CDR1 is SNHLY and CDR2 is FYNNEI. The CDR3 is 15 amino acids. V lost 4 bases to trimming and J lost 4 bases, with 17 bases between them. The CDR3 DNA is TGTGCCAGCAGTGGAAGGACCGGAACGGGATACGAGCAGTACGTC. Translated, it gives CASSGRTGTGYEQYV.